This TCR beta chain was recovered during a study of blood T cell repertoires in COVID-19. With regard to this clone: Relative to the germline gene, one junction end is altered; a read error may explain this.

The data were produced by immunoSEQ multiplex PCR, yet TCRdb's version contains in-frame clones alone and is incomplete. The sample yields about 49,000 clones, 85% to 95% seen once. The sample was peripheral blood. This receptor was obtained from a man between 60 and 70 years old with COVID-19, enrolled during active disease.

The CDR3 here is CASGEWGDRQPQHF. CDR3 in DNA: TGTGCCAGCGGTGAATGGGGAGACCGGCAGCCCCAGCATTTT. The chain has TRBV25-1 and TRBJ1-5; D uncertain. This CDR3 has 14 residues. Germline V lookup: CDR1 MGHDK, CDR2 SYGVNS.